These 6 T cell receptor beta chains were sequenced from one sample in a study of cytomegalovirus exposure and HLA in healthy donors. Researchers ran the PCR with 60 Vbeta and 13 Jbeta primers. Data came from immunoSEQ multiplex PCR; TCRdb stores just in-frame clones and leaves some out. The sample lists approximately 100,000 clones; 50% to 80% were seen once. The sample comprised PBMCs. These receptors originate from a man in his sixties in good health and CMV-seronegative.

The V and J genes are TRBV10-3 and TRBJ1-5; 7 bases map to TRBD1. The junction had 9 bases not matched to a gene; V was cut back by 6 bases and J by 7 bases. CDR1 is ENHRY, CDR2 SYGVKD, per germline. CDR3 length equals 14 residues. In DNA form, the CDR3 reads TGTGCCATCAGCCCGGACAGGACAGGACAGCCCCAGCATTTT. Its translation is CAISPDRTGQPQHF.

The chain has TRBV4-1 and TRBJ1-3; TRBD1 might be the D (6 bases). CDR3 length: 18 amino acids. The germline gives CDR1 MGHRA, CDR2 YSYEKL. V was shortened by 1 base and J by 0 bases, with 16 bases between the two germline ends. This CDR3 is CASSQVGTPNFSGNTIYF. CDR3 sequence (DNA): TGCGCCAGCAGCCAAGTTGGGACACCCAACTTCTCTGGAAACACCATATATTTT.

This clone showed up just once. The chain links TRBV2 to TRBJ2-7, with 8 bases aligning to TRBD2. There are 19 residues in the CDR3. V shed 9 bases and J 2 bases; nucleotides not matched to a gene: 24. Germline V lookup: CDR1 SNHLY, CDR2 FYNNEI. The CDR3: CARAGRVQGSLKGAYEQYF. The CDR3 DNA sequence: TGTGCCAGAGCCGGGAGGGTCCAGGGGTCTCTTAAGGGGGCCTACGAGCAGTACTTC.

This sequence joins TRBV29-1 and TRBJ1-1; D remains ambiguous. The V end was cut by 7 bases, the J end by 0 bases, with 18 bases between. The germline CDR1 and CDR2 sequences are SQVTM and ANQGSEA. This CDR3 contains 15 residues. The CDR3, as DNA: TGCAGCGCCTCGGCGGGATGGGCCATGAACACTGAAGCTTTCTTT. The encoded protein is CSASAGWAMNTEAFF.

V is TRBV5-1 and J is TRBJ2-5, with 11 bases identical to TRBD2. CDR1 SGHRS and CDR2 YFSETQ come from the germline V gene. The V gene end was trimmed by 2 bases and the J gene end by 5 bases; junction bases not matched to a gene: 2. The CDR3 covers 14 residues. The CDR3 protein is CASSFSGGAETQYF. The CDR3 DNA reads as TGCGCCAGCAGCTTTAGCGGGGGGGCCGAGACCCAGTACTTC. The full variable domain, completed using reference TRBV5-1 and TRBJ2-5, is KAGVTQTPRYLIKTRGQQVTLSCSPISGHRSVSWYQQTPGQGLQFLFEYFSETQRNKGNFPGRFSGRQFSNSRSEMNVSTLELGDSALYLCASSFSGGAETQYFGPGTRLLVL.

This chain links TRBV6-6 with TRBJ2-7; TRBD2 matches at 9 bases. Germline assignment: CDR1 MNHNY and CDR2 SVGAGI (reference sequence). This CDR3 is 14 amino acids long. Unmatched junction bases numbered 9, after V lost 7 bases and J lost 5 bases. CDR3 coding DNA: TGTGCCAGCATGTCTAGCGGGAACAGCCACGAGCAGTACTTC. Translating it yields CASMSSGNSHEQYF.